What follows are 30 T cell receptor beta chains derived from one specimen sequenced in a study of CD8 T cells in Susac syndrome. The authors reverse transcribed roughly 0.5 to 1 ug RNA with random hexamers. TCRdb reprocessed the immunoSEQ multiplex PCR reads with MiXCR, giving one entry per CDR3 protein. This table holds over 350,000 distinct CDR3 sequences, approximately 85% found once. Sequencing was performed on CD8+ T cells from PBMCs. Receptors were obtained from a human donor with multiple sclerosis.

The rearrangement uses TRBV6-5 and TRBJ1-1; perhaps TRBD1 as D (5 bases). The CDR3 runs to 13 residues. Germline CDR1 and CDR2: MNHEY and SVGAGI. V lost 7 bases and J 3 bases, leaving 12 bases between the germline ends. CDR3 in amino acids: CASKPTVYTEAFF. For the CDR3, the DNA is TGTGCCAGCAAGCCGACAGTTTACACTGAAGCTTTCTTT.

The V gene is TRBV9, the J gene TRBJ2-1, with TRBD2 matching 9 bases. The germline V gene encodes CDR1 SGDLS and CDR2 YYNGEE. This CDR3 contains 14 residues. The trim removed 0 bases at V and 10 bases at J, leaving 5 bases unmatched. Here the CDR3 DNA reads TGTGCCAGCAGCGTAGAGGTAGCGGGGGCCGAGCAGTTCTTC. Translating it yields CASSVEVAGAEQFF. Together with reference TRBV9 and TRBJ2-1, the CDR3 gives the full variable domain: DSGVTQTPKHLITATGQRVTLRCSPRSGDLSVYWYQQSLDQGLQFLIQYYNGEERAKGNILERFSAQQFPDLHSELNLSSLELGDSALYFCASSVEVAGAEQFFGPGTRLTVL.

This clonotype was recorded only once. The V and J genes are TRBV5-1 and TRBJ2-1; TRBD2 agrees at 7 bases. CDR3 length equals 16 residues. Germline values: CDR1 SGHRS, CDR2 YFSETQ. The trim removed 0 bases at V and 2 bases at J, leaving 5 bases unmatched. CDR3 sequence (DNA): TGCGCCAGCAGCTTGGAGGCTAGCGGTACCTACAATGAGCAGTTCTTC. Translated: CASSLEASGTYNEQFF.

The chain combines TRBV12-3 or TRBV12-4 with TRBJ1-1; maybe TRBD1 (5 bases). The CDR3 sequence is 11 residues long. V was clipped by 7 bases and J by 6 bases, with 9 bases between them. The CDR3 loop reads CASNQGAEAFF. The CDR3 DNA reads TGTGCCAGCAACCAGGGTGCTGAAGCTTTCTTT.

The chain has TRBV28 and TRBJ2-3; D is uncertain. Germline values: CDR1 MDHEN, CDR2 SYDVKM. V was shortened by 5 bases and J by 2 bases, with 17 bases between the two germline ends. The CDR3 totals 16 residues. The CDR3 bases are TGTGCCAGCAGTACTCTTAAGACTGCTGTCACAGATACGCAGTATTTT. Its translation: CASSTLKTAVTDTQYF.

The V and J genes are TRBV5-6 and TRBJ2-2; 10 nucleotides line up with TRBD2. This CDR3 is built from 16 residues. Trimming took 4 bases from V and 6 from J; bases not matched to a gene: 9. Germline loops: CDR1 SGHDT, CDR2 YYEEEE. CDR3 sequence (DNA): TGTGCCAGCAGCGCCGCCGGGACTAGCGTTGCCGGGGAGCTGTTTTTT. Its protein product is CASSAAGTSVAGELFF.

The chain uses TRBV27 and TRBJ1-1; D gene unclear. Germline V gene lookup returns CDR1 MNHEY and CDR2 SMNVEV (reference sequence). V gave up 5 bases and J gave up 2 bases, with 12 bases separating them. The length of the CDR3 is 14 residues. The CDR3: CASSAWTGNTEAFF. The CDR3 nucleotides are TGTGCCAGCAGTGCTTGGACGGGAAACACTGAAGCTTTCTTT.

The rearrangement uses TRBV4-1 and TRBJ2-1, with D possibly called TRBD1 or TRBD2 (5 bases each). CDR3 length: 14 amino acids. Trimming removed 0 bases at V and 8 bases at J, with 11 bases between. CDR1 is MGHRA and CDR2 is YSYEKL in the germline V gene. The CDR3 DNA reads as TGCGCCAGCAGCCAAGATAGGGGAGTGGATGAGCAGTTCTTC. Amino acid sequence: CASSQDRGVDEQFF.

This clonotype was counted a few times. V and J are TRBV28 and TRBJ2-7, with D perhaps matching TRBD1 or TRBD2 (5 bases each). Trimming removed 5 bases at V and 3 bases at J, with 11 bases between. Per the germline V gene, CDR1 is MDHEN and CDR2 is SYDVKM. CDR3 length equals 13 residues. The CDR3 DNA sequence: TGTGCCAGCAGTCCCCGGGGCCTCTACGAGCAGTACTTC. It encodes CASSPRGLYEQYF.

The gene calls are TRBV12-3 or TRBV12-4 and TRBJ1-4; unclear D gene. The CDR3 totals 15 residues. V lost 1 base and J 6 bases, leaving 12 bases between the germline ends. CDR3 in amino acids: CASSLVPTYHEKLFF. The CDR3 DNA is TGTGCCAGCAGTTTAGTCCCCACCTACCATGAAAAACTGTTTTTT.

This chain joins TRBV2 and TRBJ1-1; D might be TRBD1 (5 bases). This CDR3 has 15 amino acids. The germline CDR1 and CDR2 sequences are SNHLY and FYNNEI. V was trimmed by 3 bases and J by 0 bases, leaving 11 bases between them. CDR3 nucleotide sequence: TGTGCCAGCAGTGAGTGGACAAGGGTGAACACTGAAGCTTTCTTT. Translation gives CASSEWTRVNTEAFF.

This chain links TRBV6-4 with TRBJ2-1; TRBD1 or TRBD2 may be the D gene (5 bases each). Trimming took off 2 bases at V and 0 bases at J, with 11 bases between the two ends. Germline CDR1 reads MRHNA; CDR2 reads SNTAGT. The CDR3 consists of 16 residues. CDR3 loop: CASSDAGTSSYNEQFF. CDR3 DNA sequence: TGTGCCAGCAGTGACGCCGGGACCAGCTCCTACAATGAGCAGTTCTTC.

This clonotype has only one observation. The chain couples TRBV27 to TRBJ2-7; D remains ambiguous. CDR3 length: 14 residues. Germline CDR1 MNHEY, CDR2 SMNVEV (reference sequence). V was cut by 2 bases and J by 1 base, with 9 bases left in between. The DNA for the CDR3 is TGTGCCAGCAGTTTAGACTTCCCTTCCTACGAGCAGTACTTC. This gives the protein CASSLDFPSYEQYF.

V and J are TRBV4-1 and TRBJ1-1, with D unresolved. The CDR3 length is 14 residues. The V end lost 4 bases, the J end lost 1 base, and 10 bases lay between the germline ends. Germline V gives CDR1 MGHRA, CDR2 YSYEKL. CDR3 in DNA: TGCGCCAGCAGCCCCGACGGGCCGAACACTGAAGCTTTCTTT. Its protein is CASSPDGPNTEAFF.

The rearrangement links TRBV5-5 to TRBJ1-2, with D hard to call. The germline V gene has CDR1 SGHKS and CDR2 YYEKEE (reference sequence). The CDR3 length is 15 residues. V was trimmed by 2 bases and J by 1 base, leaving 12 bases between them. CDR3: CASSFRLSVNYGYTF. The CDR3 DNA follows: TGTGCCAGCAGCTTCCGACTTTCAGTTAACTATGGCTACACCTTC.

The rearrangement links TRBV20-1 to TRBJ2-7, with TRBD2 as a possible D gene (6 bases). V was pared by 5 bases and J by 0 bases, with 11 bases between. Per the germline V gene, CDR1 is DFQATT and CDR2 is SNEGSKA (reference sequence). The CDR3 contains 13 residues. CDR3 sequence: CSAQAGVSYEQYF. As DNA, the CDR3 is TGCAGTGCTCAAGCGGGTGTCTCCTACGAGCAGTACTTC.

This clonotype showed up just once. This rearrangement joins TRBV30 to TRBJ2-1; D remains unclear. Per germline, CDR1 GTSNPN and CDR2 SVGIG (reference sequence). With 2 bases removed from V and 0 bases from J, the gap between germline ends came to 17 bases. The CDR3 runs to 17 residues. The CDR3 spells CAWSSPLQVSSYNEQFF. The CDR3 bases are TGTGCCTGGAGTTCGCCACTGCAAGTGAGCTCCTACAATGAGCAGTTCTTC.

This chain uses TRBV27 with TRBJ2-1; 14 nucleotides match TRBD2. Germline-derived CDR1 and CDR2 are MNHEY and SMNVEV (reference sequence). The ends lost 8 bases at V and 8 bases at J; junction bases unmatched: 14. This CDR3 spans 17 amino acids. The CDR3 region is CASGPFTGLAGEYEQFF. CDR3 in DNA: TGTGCCAGCGGCCCTTTCACGGGACTAGCGGGAGAATATGAGCAGTTCTTC.

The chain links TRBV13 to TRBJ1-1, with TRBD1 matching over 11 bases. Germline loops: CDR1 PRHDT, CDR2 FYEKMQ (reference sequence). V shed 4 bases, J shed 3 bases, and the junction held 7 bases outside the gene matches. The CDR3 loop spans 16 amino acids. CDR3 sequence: CASSSAGTGGYTEAFF. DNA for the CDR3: TGTGCCAGCAGCTCCGCCGGGACAGGGGGTTACACTGAAGCTTTCTTT.

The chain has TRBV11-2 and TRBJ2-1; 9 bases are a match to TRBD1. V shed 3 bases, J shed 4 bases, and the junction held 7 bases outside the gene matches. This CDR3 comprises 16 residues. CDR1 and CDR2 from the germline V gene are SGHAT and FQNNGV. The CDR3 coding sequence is TGTGCCAGCAGCTTCTCCCGGACAGGGGCTTACAATGAGCAGTTCTTC. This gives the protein CASSFSRTGAYNEQFF. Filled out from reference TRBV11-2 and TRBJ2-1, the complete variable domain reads EAGVAQSPRYKIIEKRQSVAFWCNPISGHATLYWYQQILGQGPKLLIQFQNNGVVDDSQLPKDRFSAERLKGVDSTLKIQPAKLEDSAVYLCASSFSRTGAYNEQFFGPGTRLTVL.

The CDR3 nucleotides are TGTGCCAGCATCCTCTCGGGGGATGAGCAGTTCTTC. Translation gives CASILSGDEQFF. The J gene is TRBJ2-1, the V gene TRBV6-1; D might be TRBD2 (6 bases). Trimming removed 7 bases at V and 8 bases at J, with 12 bases between. Germline CDR1 and CDR2: MNHNS and SASEGT. The CDR3 is 12 residues long.

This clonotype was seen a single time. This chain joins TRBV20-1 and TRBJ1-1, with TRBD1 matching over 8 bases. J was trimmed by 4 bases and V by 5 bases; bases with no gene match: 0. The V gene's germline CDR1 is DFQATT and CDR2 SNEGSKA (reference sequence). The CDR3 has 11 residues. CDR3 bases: TGCAGTGCTGGACAGGGCACTGAAGCTTTCTTT. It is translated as CSAGQGTEAFF.

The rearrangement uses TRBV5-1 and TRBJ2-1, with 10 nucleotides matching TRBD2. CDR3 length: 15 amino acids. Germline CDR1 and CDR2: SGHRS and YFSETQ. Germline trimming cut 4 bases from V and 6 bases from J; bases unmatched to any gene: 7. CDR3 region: CASSHRTSGFNEQFF. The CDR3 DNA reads TGCGCCAGCAGCCATCGGACTAGCGGTTTCAATGAGCAGTTCTTC.

CDR3: CASSQDFSSGDEQYF. As DNA, the CDR3 is TGCGCCAGCAGCCAAGATTTTAGCAGCGGGGACGAGCAGTACTTC. This chain joins TRBV4-1 and TRBJ2-7, with TRBD2 matching over 7 bases. The CDR3 spans 15 residues. The J segment lost 5 bases and the V segment lost 0 bases, leaving 7 bases of the junction unmatched. From germline, CDR1 is MGHRA and CDR2 YSYEKL.

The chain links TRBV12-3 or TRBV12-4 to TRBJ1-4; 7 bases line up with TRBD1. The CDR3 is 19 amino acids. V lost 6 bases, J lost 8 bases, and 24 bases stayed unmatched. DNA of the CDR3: TGTGCCAGCAGGTTCGACAGGGAGCCTTCCCCTCACATTTCCGAAAAACTGTTTTTT. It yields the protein CASRFDREPSPHISEKLFF.

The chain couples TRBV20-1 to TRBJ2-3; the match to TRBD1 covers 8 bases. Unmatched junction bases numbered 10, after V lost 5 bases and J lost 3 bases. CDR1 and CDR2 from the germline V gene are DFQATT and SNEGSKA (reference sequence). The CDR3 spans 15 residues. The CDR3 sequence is CSARAQGARTDTQYF. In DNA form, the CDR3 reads TGCAGTGCTCGAGCCCAGGGGGCCCGGACAGATACGCAGTATTTT.

The chain's CDR3 is CASSEGGRGLYEQYF. The CDR3 DNA is TGTGCCAGCAGTGAAGGAGGGCGGGGTCTTTACGAGCAGTACTTC. This chain joins TRBV2 and TRBJ2-7; maybe TRBD2 (6 bases). Trimming pared 1 base from V and 4 bases from J, leaving 14 bases between. The CDR3 covers 15 residues. Germline lookup yields CDR1 SNHLY and CDR2 FYNNEI.

As DNA, the CDR3 is TGTGCCAGCAGTTACGGTCCCGGACAAAACTATGGCTACACCTTC. It is translated as CASSYGPGQNYGYTF. V gene TRBV6-5 combines with J gene TRBJ1-2; TRBD1 is a possible D gene (5 bases). CDR1 is MNHEY, CDR2 SVGAGI, per germline. The V gene lost 2 bases and the J gene lost 2 bases, with 12 bases spanning the gap. This CDR3 is built from 15 residues.

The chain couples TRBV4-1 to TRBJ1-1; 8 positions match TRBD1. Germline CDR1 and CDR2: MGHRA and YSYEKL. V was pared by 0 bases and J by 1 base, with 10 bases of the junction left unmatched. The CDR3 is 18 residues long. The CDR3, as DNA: TGCGCCAGCAGCCAAGAGGGGGGGACAGGCGGGCCGAACACTGAAGCTTTCTTT. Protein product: CASSQEGGTGGPNTEAFF.

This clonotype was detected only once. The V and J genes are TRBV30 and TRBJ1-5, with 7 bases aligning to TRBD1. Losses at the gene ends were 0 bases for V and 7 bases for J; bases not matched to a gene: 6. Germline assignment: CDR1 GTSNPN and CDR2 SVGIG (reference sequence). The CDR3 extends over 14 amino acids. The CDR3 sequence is CAWSVRQGGQPQHF. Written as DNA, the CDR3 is TGTGCCTGGAGTGTACGACAGGGAGGCCAGCCCCAGCATTTT. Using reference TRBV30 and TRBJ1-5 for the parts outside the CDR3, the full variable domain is SQTIHQWPATLVQPVGSPLSLECTVEGTSNPNLYWYRQAAGRGLQLLFYSVGIGQISSEVPQNLSASRPQDRQFILSSKKLLLSDSGFYLCAWSVRQGGQPQHFGDGTRLSIL.